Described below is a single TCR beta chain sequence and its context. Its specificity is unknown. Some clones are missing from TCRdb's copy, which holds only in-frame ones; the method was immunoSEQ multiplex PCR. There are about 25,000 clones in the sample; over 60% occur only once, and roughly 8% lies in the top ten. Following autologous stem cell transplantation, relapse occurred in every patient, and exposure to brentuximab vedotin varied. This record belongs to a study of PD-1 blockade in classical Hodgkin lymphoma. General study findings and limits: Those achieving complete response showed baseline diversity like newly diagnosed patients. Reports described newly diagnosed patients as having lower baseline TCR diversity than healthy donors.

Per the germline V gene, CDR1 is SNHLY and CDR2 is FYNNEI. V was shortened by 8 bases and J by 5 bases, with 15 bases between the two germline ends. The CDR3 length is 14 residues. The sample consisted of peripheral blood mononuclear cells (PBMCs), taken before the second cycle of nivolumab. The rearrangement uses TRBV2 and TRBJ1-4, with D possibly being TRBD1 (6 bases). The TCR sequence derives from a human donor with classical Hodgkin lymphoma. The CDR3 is CASGIGTLNEKLFF. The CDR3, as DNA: TGTGCCAGCGGGATCGGGACATTGAATGAAAAACTGTTTTTT.